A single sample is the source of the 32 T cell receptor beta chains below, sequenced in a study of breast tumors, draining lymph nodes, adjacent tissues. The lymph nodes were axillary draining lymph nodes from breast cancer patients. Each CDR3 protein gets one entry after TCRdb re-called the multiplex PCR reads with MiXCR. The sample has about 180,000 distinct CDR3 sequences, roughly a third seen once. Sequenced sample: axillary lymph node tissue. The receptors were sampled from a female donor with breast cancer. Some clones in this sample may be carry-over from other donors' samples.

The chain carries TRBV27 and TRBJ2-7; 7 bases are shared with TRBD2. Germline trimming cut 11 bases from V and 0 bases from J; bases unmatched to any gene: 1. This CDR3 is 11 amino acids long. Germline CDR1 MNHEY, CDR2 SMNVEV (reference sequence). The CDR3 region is CACGGSYEQYF. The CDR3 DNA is TGTGCCTGCGGGGGCTCCTACGAGCAGTACTTC.

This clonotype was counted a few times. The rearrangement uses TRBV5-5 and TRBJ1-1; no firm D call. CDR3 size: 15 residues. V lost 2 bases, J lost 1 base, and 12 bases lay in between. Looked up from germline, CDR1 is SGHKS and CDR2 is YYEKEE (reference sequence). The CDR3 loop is CASSFSGRTNTEAFF. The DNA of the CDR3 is TGTGCCAGCAGCTTCTCCGGACGGACGAACACTGAAGCTTTCTTT.

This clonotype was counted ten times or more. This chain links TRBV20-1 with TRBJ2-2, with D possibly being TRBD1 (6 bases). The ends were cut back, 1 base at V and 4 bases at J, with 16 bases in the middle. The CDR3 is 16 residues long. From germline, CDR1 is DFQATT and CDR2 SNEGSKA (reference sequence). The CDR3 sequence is CSARAIDRQSTGELFF. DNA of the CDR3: TGCAGTGCTAGAGCCATCGACAGGCAATCCACCGGGGAGCTGTTTTTT.

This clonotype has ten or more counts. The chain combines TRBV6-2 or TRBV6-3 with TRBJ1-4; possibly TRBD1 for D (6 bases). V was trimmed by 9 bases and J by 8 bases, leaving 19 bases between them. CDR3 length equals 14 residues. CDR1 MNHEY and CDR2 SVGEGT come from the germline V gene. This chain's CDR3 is CASNMATGHEKLFF. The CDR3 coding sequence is TGTGCCAGTAACATGGCCACAGGGCACGAAAAACTGTTTTTT.

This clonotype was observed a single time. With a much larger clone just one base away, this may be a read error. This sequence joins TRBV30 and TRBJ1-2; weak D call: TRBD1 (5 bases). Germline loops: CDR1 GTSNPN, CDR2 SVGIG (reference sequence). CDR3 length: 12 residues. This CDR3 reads CVWLPGIYGYTF. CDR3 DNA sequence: TGTGTCTGGCTTCCAGGGATCTATGGCTACACCTTC.

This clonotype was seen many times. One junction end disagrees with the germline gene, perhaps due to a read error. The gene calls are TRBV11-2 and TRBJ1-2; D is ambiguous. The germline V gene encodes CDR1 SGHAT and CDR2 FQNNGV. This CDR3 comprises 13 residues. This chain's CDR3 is CASSLDLARPLYF. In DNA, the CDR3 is TGTGCCAGCAGCTTAGATCTTGCCCGGCCGCTGTACTTC.

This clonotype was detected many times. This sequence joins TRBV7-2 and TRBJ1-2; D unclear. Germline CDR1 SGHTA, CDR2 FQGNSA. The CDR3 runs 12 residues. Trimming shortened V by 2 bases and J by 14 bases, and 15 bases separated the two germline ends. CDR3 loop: CASSLPYRRVTF. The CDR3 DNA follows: TGTGCCAGCAGCTTACCCTACCGACGCGTAACCTTC.

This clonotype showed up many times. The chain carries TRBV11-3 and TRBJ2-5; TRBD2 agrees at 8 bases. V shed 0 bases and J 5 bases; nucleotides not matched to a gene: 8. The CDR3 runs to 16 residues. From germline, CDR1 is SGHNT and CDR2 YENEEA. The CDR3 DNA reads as TGTGCCAGCAGCTTAGAGGTCGGGGGGGGCCGTGAGACCCAGTACTTC. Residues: CASSLEVGGGRETQYF.

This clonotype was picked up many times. Written as DNA, the CDR3 is TGTGCCAGTAGTGGGACAGGGGATCAGCCCCAGCATTTT. Translation: CASSGTGDQPQHF. The genes are TRBV19 and TRBJ1-5, with TRBD1 matching 10 bases. This CDR3 has 13 amino acids. Germline loops: CDR1 LNHDA, CDR2 SQIVND (reference sequence). Trimming took 5 bases from V and 5 from J; bases not matched to a gene: 0.

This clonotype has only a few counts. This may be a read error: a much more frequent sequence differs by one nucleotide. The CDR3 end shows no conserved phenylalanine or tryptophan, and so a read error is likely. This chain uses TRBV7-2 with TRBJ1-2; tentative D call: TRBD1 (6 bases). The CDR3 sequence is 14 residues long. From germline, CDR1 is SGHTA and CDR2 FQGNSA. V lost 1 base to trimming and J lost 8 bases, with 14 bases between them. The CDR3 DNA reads TGTGCCAGCAGCTTAGAACAGGGTCATTCGGGCTACACCCTC. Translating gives CASSLEQGHSGYTL.

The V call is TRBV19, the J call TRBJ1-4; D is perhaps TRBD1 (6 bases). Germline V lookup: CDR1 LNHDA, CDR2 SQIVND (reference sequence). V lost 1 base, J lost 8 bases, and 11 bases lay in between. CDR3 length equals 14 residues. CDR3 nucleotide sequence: TGTGCCAGTAGTATAGGCGAGAGGGGGGAAAAACTGTTTTTT. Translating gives CASSIGERGEKLFF.

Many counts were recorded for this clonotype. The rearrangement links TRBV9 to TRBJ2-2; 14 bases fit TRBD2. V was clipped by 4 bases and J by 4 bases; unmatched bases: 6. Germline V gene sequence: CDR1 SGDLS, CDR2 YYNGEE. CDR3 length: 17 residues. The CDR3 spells CASSRLAGGVGTGELFF. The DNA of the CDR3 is TGTGCCAGCAGCCGACTAGCGGGAGGGGTAGGCACCGGGGAGCTGTTTTTT. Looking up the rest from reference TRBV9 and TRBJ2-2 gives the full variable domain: DSGVTQTPKHLITATGQRVTLRCSPRSGDLSVYWYQQSLDQGLQFLIQYYNGEERAKGNILERFSAQQFPDLHSELNLSSLELGDSALYFCASSRLAGGVGTGELFFGEGSRLTVL.

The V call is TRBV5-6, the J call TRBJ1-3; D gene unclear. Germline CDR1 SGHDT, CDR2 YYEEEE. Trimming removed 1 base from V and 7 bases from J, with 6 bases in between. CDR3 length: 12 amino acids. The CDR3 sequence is CASSLMGNTIYF. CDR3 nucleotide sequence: TGTGCCAGCAGCTTGATGGGGAACACCATATATTTT.

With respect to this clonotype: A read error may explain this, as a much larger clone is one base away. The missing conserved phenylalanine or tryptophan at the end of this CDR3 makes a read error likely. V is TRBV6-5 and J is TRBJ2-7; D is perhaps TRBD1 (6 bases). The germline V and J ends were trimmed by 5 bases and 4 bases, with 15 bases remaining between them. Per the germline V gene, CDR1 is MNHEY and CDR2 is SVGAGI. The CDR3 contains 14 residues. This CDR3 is CASSARDTVYEQYL. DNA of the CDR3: TGTGCCAGCAGTGCCCGGGACACAGTGTACGAGCAGTACCTC.

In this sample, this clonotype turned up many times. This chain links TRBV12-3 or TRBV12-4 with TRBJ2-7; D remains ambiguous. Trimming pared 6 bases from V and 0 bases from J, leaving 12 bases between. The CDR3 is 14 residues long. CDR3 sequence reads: CASSPLYDSYEQYF. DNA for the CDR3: TGTGCCAGCAGCCCACTATACGACTCCTACGAGCAGTACTTC.

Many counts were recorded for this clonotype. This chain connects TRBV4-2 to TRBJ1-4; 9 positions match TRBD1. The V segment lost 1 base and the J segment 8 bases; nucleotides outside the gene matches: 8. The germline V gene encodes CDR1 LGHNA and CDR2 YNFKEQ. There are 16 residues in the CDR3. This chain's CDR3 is CASSQVSTGGEEKLFF. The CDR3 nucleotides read TGTGCCAGCAGCCAAGTGAGCACAGGGGGCGAGGAAAAACTGTTTTTT.

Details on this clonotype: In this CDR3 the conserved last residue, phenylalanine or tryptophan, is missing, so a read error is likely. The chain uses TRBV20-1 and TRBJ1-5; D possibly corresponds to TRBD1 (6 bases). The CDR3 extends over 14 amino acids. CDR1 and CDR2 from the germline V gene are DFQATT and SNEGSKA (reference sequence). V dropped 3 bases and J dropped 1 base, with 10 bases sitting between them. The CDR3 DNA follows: TGCAGTGCTAGGGGGAGGGGGAGCAATCAGCCCCAGCATGGT. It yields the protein CSARGRGSNQPQHG.

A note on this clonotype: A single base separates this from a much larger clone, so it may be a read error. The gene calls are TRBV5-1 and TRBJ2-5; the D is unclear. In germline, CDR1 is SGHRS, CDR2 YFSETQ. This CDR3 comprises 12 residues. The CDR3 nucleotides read TGCGCCAGCAGCTTGGACCAAGAGGCCCAGTACTTC. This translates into CASSLDQEAQYF. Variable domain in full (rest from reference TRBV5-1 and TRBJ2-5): KAGVTQTPRYLIKTRGQQVTLSCSPISGHRSVSWYQQTPGQGLQFLFEYFSETQRNKGNFPGRFSGRQFSNSRSEMNVSTLELGDSALYLCASSLDQEAQYFGPGTRLLVL.

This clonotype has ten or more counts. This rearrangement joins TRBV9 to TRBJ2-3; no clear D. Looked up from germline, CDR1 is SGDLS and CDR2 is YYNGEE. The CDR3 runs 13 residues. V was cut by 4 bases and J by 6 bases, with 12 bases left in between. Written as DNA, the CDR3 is TGTGCCAGCAGCACACCGGGCCGGGATACGCAGTATTTT. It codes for CASSTPGRDTQYF.

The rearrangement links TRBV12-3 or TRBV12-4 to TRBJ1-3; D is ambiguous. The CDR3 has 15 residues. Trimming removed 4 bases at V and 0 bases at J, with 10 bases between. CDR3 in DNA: TGTGCCAGCAGTTCTGGACGGGCCTCTGGAAACACCATATATTTT. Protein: CASSSGRASGNTIYF.

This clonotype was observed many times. The DNA for the CDR3 is TGTGCCAGTAGTGGGGGGACTAGCGGGAGCTCCTACGAGCAGTACTTC. It codes for CASSGGTSGSSYEQYF. The V gene is TRBV19, the J gene TRBJ2-7; 14 bases agree with TRBD2. Per the germline V gene, CDR1 is LNHDA and CDR2 is SQIVND (reference sequence). V was pared by 5 bases and J by 0 bases, with 3 bases of the junction left unmatched. The CDR3 runs 16 residues.

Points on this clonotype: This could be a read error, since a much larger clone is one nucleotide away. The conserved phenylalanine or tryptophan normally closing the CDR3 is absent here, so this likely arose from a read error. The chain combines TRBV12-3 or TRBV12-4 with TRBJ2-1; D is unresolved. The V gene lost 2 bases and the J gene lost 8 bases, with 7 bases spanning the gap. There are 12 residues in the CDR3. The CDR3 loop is CASSLRPHEQFL. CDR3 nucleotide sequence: TGTGCCAGCAGTTTAAGGCCCCATGAGCAGTTCCTC.

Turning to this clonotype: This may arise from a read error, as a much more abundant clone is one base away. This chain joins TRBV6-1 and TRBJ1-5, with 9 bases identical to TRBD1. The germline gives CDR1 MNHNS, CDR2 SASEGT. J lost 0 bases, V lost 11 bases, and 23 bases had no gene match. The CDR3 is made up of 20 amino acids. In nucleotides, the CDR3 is TGTGCCCCTTCAAAAGAATACGGACAGGGGACCCGATATAGCAATCAGCCCCAGCATTTT. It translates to CAPSKEYGQGTRYSNQPQHF.

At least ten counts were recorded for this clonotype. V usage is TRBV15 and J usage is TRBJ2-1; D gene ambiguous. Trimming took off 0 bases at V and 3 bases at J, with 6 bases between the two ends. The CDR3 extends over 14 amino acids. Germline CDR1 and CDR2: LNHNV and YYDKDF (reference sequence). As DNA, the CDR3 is TGTGCCACCAGCAGAGAGGATGGCTACAATGAGCAGTTCTTC. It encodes CATSREDGYNEQFF.

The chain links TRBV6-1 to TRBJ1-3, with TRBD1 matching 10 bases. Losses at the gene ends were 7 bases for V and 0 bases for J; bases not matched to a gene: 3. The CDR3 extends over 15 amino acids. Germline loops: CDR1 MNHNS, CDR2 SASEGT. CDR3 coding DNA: TGTGCCAGCACGGGACAGGGGTCCTCTGGAAACACCATATATTTT. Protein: CASTGQGSSGNTIYF.

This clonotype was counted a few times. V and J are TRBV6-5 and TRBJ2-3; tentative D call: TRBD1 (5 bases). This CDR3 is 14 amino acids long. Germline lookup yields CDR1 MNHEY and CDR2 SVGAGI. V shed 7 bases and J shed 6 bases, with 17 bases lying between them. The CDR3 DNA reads TGTGCCAGCAACAGGCGGTCCCGGGCCGATACGCAGTATTTT. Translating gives CASNRRSRADTQYF.

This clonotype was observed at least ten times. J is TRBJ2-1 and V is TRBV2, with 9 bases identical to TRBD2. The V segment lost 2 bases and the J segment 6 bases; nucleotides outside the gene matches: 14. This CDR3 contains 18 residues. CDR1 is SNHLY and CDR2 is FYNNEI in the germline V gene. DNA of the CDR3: TGTGCCAGCAGTGAATGGGAGTGGCGGGAGGGCCGTTTCAATGAGCAGTTCTTC. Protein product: CASSEWEWREGRFNEQFF.

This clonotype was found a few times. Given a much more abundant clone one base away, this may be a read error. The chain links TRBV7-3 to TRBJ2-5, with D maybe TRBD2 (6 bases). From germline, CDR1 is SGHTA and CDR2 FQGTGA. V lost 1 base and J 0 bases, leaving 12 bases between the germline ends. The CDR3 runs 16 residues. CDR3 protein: CASSLSSGEYQETQYF. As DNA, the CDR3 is TGTGCCAGCAGCTTAAGTAGCGGAGAGTACCAAGAGACCCAGTACTTC.

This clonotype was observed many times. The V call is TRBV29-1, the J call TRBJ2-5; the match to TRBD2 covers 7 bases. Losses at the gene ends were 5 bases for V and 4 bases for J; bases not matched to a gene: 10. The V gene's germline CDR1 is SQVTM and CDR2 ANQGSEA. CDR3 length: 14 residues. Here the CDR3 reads CSVTPTSGIETQYF. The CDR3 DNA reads TGCAGCGTTACCCCCACGAGCGGGATAGAGACCCAGTACTTC. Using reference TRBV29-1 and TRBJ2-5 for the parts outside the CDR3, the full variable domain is SAVISQKPSRDICQRGTSLTIQCQVDSQVTMMFWYRQQPGQSLTLIATANQGSEATYESGFVIDKFPISRPNLTFSTLTVSNMSPEDSSIYLCSVTPTSGIETQYFGPGTRLLVL.

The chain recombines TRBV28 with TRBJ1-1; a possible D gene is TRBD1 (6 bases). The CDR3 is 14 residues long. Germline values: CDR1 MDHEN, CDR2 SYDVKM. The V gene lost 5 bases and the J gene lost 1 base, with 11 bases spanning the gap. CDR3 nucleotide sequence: TGTGCCAGCAGTCCCGGGACACCGAACACTGAAGCTTTCTTT. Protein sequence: CASSPGTPNTEAFF. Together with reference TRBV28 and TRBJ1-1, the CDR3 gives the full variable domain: DVKVTQSSRYLVKRTGEKVFLECVQDMDHENMFWYRQDPGLGLRLIYFSYDVKMKEKGDIPEGYSVSREKKERFSLILESASTNQTSMYLCASSPGTPNTEAFFGQGTRLTVV.

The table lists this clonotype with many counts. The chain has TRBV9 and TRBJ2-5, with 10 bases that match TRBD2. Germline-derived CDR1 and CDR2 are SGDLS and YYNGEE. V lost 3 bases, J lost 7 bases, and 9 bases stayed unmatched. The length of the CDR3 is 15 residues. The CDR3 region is CASSGLAGGLATQYF. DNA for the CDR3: TGTGCCAGCAGCGGCTTAGCGGGGGGTCTGGCGACCCAGTACTTC. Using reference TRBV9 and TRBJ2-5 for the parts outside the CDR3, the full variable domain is DSGVTQTPKHLITATGQRVTLRCSPRSGDLSVYWYQQSLDQGLQFLIQYYNGEERAKGNILERFSAQQFPDLHSELNLSSLELGDSALYFCASSGLAGGLATQYFGPGTRLLVL.

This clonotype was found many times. The DNA for the CDR3 is TGTGCCAGCAGCTTAGGCGAAGGGACCTACGAGCAGTACTTC. This sequence encodes CASSLGEGTYEQYF. This chain links TRBV7-8 with TRBJ2-7; unclear D gene. The CDR3 is 14 residues long. The V end lost 1 base, the J end lost 2 bases, and 9 bases lay between the germline ends. The germline V gene has CDR1 SGHVS and CDR2 FQNEAQ.